The 12 T cell receptor beta chains below were found in one sample sequenced in a study of T cell changes during pregnancy in multiple sclerosis. Data came from immunoSEQ multiplex PCR; TCRdb stores just in-frame clones and leaves some out. The sample has under 90,000 clones, around 94% seen once; the top ten hold more than 0.85%. Source: peripheral blood, taken in the second trimester of pregnancy. Receptors were obtained from a female donor in good health, enrolled as a control in a pregnancy study.

V usage is TRBV4-1 and J usage is TRBJ1-6, with 9 bases aligning to TRBD1. This CDR3 comprises 13 residues. Germline CDR1 reads MGHRA; CDR2 reads YSYEKL. J gave up 7 bases and V 7 bases, and 2 bases lay outside the gene matches. The CDR3 spells CASKQGANSPLHF. CDR3 nucleotides: TGCGCCAGCAAACAGGGGGCGAATTCACCCCTCCACTTT.

The genes are TRBV18 and TRBJ1-2, with D possibly being TRBD1 (5 bases). V lost 2 bases, J lost 4 bases, and 20 bases lay in between. The CDR3 totals 17 residues. Germline V lookup: CDR1 KGHSH, CDR2 LQKENI. The chain's CDR3 is CASSPASGEGPSYGYTF. The CDR3 DNA sequence: TGTGCCAGCTCACCAGCATCGGGAGAGGGGCCATCCTATGGCTACACCTTC.

The chain has TRBV23-1 and TRBJ2-1; D is possibly TRBD2 (5 bases). TRBV23-1 is flagged as an ORF with uncertain function. The CDR3 covers 19 residues. Trimming removed 2 bases at V and 0 bases at J, with 20 bases between. The CDR3: CASSQRDLDDQSSYNEQFF. The CDR3 DNA follows: TGCGCCAGCAGTCAACGGGATCTAGATGACCAGAGCTCCTACAATGAGCAGTTCTTC.

The CDR3: CASSFPDRGHFEQYF. The CDR3 DNA sequence: TGTGCCAGCAGCTTCCCGGACAGGGGGCACTTCGAGCAGTACTTC. The V and J genes are TRBV7-2 and TRBJ2-7; 11 bases are a match to TRBD1. This CDR3 has 15 amino acids. V lost 3 bases to trimming and J lost 6 bases; unmatched junction nucleotides: 7. Germline-derived CDR1 and CDR2 are SGHTA and FQGNSA.

The chain recombines TRBV6-1 with TRBJ2-1; 8 nucleotides line up with TRBD2. The CDR3 is 13 residues long. The V gene's germline CDR1 is MNHNS and CDR2 SASEGT. Trimming took 0 bases from V and 15 from J; bases not matched to a gene: 7. The CDR3 here is CASSEALGLVPFF. DNA of the CDR3: TGTGCCAGCAGTGAAGCCCTGGGACTAGTTCCGTTCTTC.

V gene TRBV27 combines with J gene TRBJ1-5; 10 positions agree with TRBD1. The CDR3 runs to 16 residues. The V segment lost 4 bases and the J segment 2 bases; nucleotides outside the gene matches: 5. CDR1 and CDR2 from the germline V gene are MNHEY and SMNVEV (reference sequence). In DNA form, the CDR3 reads TGTGCCAGCAGTTCATCCGGGACAGGGGGCAATCAGCCCCAGCATTTT. This sequence encodes CASSSSGTGGNQPQHF.

This chain uses TRBV6-5 with TRBJ2-2, with 7 bases lining up with TRBD2. The germline V gene has CDR1 MNHEY and CDR2 SVGAGI. This CDR3 is 15 amino acids long. Germline trimming cut 6 bases from V and 5 bases from J; bases unmatched to any gene: 9. CDR3 in DNA: TGTGCCAGCAGAGCGGGGACTAAACGTACCGGGGAGCTGTTTTTT. Translated, it gives CASRAGTKRTGELFF.

The chain carries TRBV5-1 and TRBJ2-7, with D possibly matching TRBD2 (6 bases). The CDR3 consists of 14 residues. Germline lookup yields CDR1 SGHRS and CDR2 YFSETQ. Trimming stripped 4 bases from V and 4 bases from J, with 15 bases between. CDR3 region: CASSPIRRGYEQYF. The CDR3 DNA sequence: TGCGCCAGCAGCCCTATCCGGCGGGGATACGAGCAGTACTTC.

The chain couples TRBV18 to TRBJ2-4; D ambiguous. CDR3 length: 12 amino acids. V lost 3 bases and J lost 6, with 6 bases in between. Germline V gene sequence: CDR1 KGHSH, CDR2 LQKENI. The CDR3 loop is CASSPDINIQYF. The CDR3 coding sequence is TGTGCCAGCTCACCTGACATAAACATTCAGTACTTC.

The CDR3 nucleotides read TGTGCCAGCAGTTTCTCTAGCGGGAGCTACGAGCAGTACTTC. Its protein is CASSFSSGSYEQYF. The chain employs TRBV2 and TRBJ2-7, with 10 bases matching TRBD2. The CDR3 contains 14 residues. The germline V gene encodes CDR1 SNHLY and CDR2 FYNNEI. With 5 bases clipped from V and 3 bases from J, the junction kept 4 bases outside the gene matches. Full variable domain (remainder filled in from reference TRBV2 and TRBJ2-7): EPEVTQTPSHQVTQMGQEVILRCVPISNHLYFYWYRQILGQKVEFLVSFYNNEISEKSEIFDDQFSVERPDGSNFTLKIRSTKLEDSAMYFCASSFSSGSYEQYFGPGTRLTVT.

This clone has only one observation. The V and J genes are TRBV9 and TRBJ2-1; possible D gene TRBD2, 6 bases. Germline CDR1 reads SGDLS; CDR2 reads YYNGEE. Trimming took 2 bases from V and 0 from J, leaving 9 bases between them. The CDR3 is 15 residues long. The CDR3 reads CASSVSGSSYNEQFF. The CDR3 bases are TGTGCCAGCAGCGTCTCCGGGAGCTCCTACAATGAGCAGTTCTTC.

The rearrangement joins TRBV6-1 to TRBJ1-2, with unresolved D. V was trimmed by 5 bases and J by 0 bases, leaving 10 bases between them. Germline V lookup: CDR1 MNHNS, CDR2 SASEGT. The CDR3 totals 14 residues. CDR3 nucleotides: TGTGCCAGCAGTAGGACTACAGCTAACTATGGCTACACCTTC. It specifies CASSRTTANYGYTF.